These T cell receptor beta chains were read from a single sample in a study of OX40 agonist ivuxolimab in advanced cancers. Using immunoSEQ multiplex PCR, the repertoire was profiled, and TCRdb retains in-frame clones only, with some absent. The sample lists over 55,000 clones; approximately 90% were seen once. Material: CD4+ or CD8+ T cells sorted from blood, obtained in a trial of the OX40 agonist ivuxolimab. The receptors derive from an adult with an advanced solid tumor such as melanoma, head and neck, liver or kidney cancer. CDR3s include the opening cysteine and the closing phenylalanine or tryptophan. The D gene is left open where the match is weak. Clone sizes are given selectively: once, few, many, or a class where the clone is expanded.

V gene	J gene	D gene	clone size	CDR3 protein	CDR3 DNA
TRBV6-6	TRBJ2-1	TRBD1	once	CASRVPGQAYNEQFF	TGTGCCAGCAGAGTTCCGGGACAGGCCTACAATGAGCAGTTCTTC
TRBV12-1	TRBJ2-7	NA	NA	CATFPRPPRCDSYEQYF	TGTGCCACCTTCCCAAGGCCCCCCAGGTGTGATAGCTACGAGCAGTACTTC
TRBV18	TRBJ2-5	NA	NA	CASSPFKGTQETQYF	TGTGCCAGCTCACCGTTTAAGGGGACCCAAGAGACCCAGTACTTC
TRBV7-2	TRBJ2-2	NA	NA	CASSLGPDRGELFF	TGTGCCAGCAGCTTGGGACCCGATAGAGGGGAGCTGTTTTTT
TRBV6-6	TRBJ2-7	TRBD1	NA	CASSYRGSSYEQYF	TGTGCCAGCAGCTACAGGGGAAGCTCCTACGAGCAGTACTTC
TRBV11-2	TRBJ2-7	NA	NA	CASSLDNRASNGYF	TGTGCCAGCAGCTTAGATAATCGGGCTAGCAATGGGTACTTC
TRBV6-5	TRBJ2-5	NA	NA	CASSPLPEDPWAQYF	TGTGCCAGCAGTCCTCTCCCGGAGGACCCGTGGGCCCAGTACTTC
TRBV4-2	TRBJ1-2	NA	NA	CASSQGNGEGGYTF	TGTGCCAGCAGCCAAGGGAACGGGGAGGGTGGCTACACCTTC
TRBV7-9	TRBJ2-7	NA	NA	CASTDGPGPYEQYF	TGTGCCAGCACCGACGGTCCGGGGCCCTACGAGCAGTACTTC
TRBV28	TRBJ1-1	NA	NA	CASSSIPNTEAFF	TGTGCCAGCAGTTCCATTCCCAACACTGAAGCTTTCTTT
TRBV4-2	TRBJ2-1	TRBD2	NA	CASSQDLGAGGLYNEQFF	TGTGCCAGCAGCCAAGATCTGGGAGCGGGGGGCCTCTACAATGAGCAGTTCTTC
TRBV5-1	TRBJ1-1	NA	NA	CASSFNADTEAFF	TGCGCCAGCAGCTTTAACGCCGACACTGAAGCTTTCTTT
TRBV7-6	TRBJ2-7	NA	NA	CASSLGWLYEQYF	TGTGCCAGCAGCTTAGGTTGGCTCTACGAGCAGTACTTC
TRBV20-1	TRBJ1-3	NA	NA	CSAIRNTIYF	TGCAGTGCCATAAGAAACACCATATATTTT
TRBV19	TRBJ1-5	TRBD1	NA	CASSIDRGGSGNQPQHF	TGTGCCAGTAGTATAGACAGGGGGGGTTCCGGCAATCAGCCCCAGCATTTT
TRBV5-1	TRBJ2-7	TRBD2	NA	CASSLSPGGDEQYF	TGCGCCAGCAGCTTAAGCCCGGGGGGAGACGAGCAGTACTTC
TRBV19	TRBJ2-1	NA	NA	CASSIGAGPNEQFF	TGTGCCAGTAGTATAGGGGCAGGACCCAATGAGCAGTTCTTC
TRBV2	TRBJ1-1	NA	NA	CASRGRESRDTEAFF	TGTGCCAGCAGGGGGCGCGAATCTCGGGACACTGAAGCTTTCTTT
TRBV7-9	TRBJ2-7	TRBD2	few	CASNRLAGGNEQYF	TGTGCCAGCAACCGACTAGCGGGAGGGAATGAGCAGTACTTC
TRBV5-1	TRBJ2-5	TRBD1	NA	CASSPDREVETQYF	TGCGCCAGCAGCCCGGACAGGGAGGTTGAGACCCAGTACTTC
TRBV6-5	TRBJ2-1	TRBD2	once	CASSSPTSGRNEQFF	TGTGCCAGCAGTTCCCCCACTAGCGGGAGGAATGAGCAGTTCTTC
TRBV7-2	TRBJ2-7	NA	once	CASNIWGLPPYEQYF	TGTGCCAGCAACATATGGGGCCTTCCCCCCTACGAGCAGTACTTC
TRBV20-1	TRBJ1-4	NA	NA	CSVDNEKLFF	TGCAGTGTTGATAATGAAAAACTGTTTTTT
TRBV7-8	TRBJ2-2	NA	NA	CASSLGDSGETGELFF	TGTGCCAGCAGCTTAGGGGACTCCGGAGAGACCGGGGAGCTGTTTTTT
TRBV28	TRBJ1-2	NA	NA	CASSLSTENYGYTF	TGTGCCAGCAGTTTAAGTACGGAAAACTATGGCTACACCTTC
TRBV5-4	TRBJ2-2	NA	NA	CASSPQGTGELFF	TGTGCCAGCAGCCCTCAGGGCACCGGGGAGCTGTTTTTT
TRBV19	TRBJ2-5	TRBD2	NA	CASSWGGSEETQYF	TGTGCCAGTAGTTGGGGCGGGAGTGAAGAGACCCAGTACTTC
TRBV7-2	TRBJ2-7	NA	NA	CASSFRGWYEQYF	TGTGCCAGCAGCTTCCGGGGATGGTACGAGCAGTACTTC
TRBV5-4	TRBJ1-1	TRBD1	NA	CASSFYRGNTEAFF	TGTGCCAGCAGCTTTTACAGGGGGAACACTGAAGCTTTCTTT
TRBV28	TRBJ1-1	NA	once	CASSFRPPDTEAFF	TGTGCCAGCAGTTTTAGACCGCCGGACACTGAAGCTTTCTTT
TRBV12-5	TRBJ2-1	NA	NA	CASGPSYNEQFF	TGTGCTAGTGGTCCCTCCTACAATGAGCAGTTCTTC
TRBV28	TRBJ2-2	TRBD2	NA	CASTEMTSGGRELFF	TGTGCCAGCACCGAAATGACTAGCGGGGGGAGGGAGCTGTTTTTT
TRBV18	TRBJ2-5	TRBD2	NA	CASSPRPGGAAGETQYF	TGTGCCAGCTCACCACGGCCGGGGGGGGCCGCTGGGGAAACCCAGTACTTC
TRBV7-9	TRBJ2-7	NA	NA	CASSLKERTRNF	TGTGCCAGCAGCTTAAAGGAGAGAACCCGGAACTTC
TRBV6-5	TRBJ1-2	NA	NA	CASAPEGRGYGYTF	TGTGCCAGCGCCCCCGAGGGGAGGGGTTATGGCTACACCTTC
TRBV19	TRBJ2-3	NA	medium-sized	CASSIDRGDTQYF	TGTGCCAGTAGTATAGACAGGGGAGATACGCAGTATTTT
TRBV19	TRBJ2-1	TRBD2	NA	CASSTGLAHNEQFF	TGTGCCAGTAGCACGGGACTAGCACACAATGAGCAGTTCTTC
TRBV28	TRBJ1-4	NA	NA	CASSMGGSNEKLFF	TGTGCCAGCTCTATGGGGGGTTCGAATGAAAAACTGTTTTTT
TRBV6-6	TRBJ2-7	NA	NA	CASSRRWRTYEQYF	TGTGCCAGCAGCCGACGTTGGAGGACCTACGAGCAGTACTTC
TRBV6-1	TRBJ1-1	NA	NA	CASSERGANTEAFF	TGTGCCAGCAGTGAACGAGGGGCGAACACTGAAGCTTTCTTT
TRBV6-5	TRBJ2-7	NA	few	CASRGASPYEQYF	TGTGCCAGCAGGGGGGCTTCCCCCTACGAGCAGTACTTC
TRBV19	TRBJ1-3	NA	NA	CASSLNWGRATSGNTIYF	TGTGCCAGTAGTCTTAACTGGGGAAGGGCGACCTCTGGAAACACCATATATTTT
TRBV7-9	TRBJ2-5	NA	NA	CASSSTETQYF	TGTGCCAGCAGCTCCACGGAGACCCAGTACTTC
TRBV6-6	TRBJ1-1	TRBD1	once	CASSRKKTGSTEAFF	TGTGCCAGCAGCCGAAAAAAGACAGGGAGCACTGAAGCTTTCTTT
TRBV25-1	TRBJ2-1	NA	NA	CASSGTYSYNEQFF	TGTGCCAGCAGTGGAACCTACTCCTACAATGAGCAGTTCTTC
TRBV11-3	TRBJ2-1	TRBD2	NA	CASSSGGDYYNEQFF	TGTGCCAGCAGCTCCGGCGGGGACTACTACAATGAGCAGTTCTTC
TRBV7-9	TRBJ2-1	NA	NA	CASSLGGSNPNEQFF	TGTGCCAGCAGCTTAGGGGGTTCGAACCCCAATGAGCAGTTCTTC
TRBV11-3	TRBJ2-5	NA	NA	CASSRDKETQYF	TGTGCCAGCAGCCGGGATAAAGAGACCCAGTACTTC
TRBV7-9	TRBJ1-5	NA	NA	CASSQDGNQPQHF	TGTGCCAGCAGCCAGGACGGAAATCAGCCCCAGCATTTT